This TCR beta chain was captured by sequencing in a study of shared clonotypes between healthy human individuals. The study, taken as a whole, reports: Investigators collected only blood, and repertoires in tissues likely differ. Depth of sequencing was expected to influence donor clonotype sharing.

Turning to this clone: Its antigen is as yet unknown.

A deep-level run was used for the assay. Ten immunoSEQ deep assay plates held the unsorted PBMC DNA. Measured with immunoSEQ multiplex PCR; TCRdb has only the in-frame clones, and not every one. Of about 460,000 clones in the sample, roughly three quarters were seen once. The V end was cut by 5 bases, the J end by 1 base, with 14 bases between. This CDR3 comprises 15 residues. Germline V gene lookup returns CDR1 SGHAT and CDR2 FQNNGV. The sequenced sample was PBMCs. The rearrangement joins TRBV11-2 to TRBJ1-2; D gene uncertain. The sequence was obtained from a woman between 40 and 55 years old in good health. Some clones in this sample may be carry-over from other donors' samples. In DNA, the CDR3 is TGTGCCAGCAGCATATCATCCGGGAATAACTATGGCTACACCTTC. It translates to CASSISSGNNYGYTF.